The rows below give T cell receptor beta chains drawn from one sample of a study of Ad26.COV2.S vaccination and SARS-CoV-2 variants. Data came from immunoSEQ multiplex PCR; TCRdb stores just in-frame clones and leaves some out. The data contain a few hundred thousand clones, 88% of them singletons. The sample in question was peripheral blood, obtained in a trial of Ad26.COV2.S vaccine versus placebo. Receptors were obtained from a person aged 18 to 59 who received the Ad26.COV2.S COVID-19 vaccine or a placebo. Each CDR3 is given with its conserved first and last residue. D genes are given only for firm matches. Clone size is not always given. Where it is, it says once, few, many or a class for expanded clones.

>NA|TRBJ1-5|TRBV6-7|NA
CASSYLTAYSNQPQHF
TGTGCCAGCAGTTACTTGACAGCCTATAGCAATCAGCCCCAGCATTTT
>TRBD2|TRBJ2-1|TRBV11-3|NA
CASSLEAGGPNEQFF
TGTGCCAGCAGCTTAGAGGCGGGGGGGCCCAATGAGCAGTTCTTC
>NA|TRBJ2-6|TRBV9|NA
CASSVAITGGANVLTF
TGTGCCAGCAGCGTAGCTATAACAGGCGGGGCCAACGTCCTGACTTTC
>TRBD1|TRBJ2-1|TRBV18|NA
CASSLRQGEEQFF
TGTGCCAGCTCACTAAGACAGGGAGAAGAGCAGTTCTTC
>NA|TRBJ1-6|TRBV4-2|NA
CASSQDLAHVSSYNSPLHF
TGTGCCAGCAGCCAAGATCTGGCACACGTAAGCTCCTATAATTCACCCCTCCACTTT
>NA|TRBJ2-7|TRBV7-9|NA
CASSPQGSRINEQYF
TGTGCCAGCAGTCCCCAGGGTAGCCGTATAAACGAGCAGTACTTC
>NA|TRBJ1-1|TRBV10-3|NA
CAISGWGVGTEAFF
TGTGCCATCAGTGGTTGGGGGGTTGGGACTGAAGCTTTCTTT
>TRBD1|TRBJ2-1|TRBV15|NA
CATSPYTERQGKQFF
TGTGCCACCAGCCCCTACACCGAAAGACAGGGAAAGCAGTTCTTC
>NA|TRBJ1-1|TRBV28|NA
CASSLTKVEAFF
TGTGCCAGCAGTCTCACCAAAGTGGAAGCTTTCTTT
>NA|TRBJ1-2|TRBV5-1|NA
CASSLANRAEGYTF
TGCGCCAGCAGCTTGGCCAATAGGGCAGAGGGCTACACCTTC
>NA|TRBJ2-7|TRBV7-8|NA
CASSPAIMGGYEQYF
TGTGCCAGCAGCCCAGCAATTATGGGGGGCTACGAGCAGTACTTC
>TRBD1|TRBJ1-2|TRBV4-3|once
CASSWEGDSFYGYTF
TGCGCCAGCAGCTGGGAAGGGGACAGCTTCTATGGCTACACCTTC
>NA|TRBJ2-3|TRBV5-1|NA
CASSLGGRNTDTQYF
TGCGCCAGCAGCTTGGGAGGGCGAAACACAGATACGCAGTATTTT
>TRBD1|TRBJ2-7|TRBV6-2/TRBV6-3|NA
CASSSPGQAYEQYF
TGTGCCAGCAGCTCCCCGGGACAGGCCTACGAGCAGTACTTC
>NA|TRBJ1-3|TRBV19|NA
CASSILPAARGNTIYF
TGTGCCAGTAGTATATTACCCGCAGCGCGCGGAAACACCATATATTTT
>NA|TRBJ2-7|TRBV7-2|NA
CASSLVGISYEQYF
TGTGCCAGCAGCTTAGTGGGCATCTCCTACGAGCAGTACTTC
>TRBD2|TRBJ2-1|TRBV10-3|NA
CAISGDGRAGEFYNEQFF
TGTGCCATCAGTGGAGATGGACGAGCGGGGGAGTTCTACAATGAGCAGTTCTTC
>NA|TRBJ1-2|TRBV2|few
CASSVSDRNYGYTF
TGTGCCAGCAGTGTGTCGGACAGAAACTATGGCTACACCTTC
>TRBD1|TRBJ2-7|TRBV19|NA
CASSRLPRGNRDEQYF
TGTGCCAGTAGTAGGTTACCCAGGGGGAATCGTGACGAGCAGTACTTC
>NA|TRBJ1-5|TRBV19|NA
CASSTLRESNQPQHF
TGTGCCAGTAGTACTCTCAGGGAAAGCAATCAGCCCCAGCATTTT
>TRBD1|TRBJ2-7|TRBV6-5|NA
CASSFRGPRYPVYF
TGTGCCAGCAGTTTTAGGGGGCCAAGATACCCTGTGTACTTC
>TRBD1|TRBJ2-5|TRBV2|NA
CASSVQGRGETQYF
TGTGCCAGCAGCGTACAGGGGCGAGGGGAGACCCAGTACTTC
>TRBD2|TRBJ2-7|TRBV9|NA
CASSPRSGEGLEQYF
TGTGCCAGCAGCCCCCGATCGGGGGAGGGGCTCGAGCAGTACTTC
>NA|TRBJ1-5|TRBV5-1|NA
CASSLDGRGSNQPQHF
TGCGCCAGCAGCTTGGATGGCAGGGGCAGCAATCAGCCCCAGCATTTT
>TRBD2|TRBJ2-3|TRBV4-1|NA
CASSQAISGGAVDTQYF
TGCGCCAGCAGCCAAGCAATCAGCGGGGGGGCCGTAGATACGCAGTATTTT
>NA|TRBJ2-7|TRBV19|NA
CASSMGSGSAYEQYF
TGTGCCAGTAGTATGGGATCAGGGTCGGCCTACGAGCAGTACTTC
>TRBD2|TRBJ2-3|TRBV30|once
CAWSVGAGGTDTQYF
TGTGCCTGGAGTGTCGGGGCCGGGGGGACAGATACGCAGTATTTT
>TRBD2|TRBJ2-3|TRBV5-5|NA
CASIAGPDGTDTQYF
TGTGCCAGCATAGCGGGCCCGGATGGCACAGATACGCAGTATTTT
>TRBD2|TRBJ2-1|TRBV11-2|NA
CASSPSGATSYNEQFF
TGTGCCAGCAGCCCCAGCGGGGCCACCTCCTACAATGAGCAGTTCTTC
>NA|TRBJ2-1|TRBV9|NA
CASSGRYPRDNEQFF
TGTGCCAGCAGCGGACGCTACCCCAGGGACAATGAGCAGTTCTTC
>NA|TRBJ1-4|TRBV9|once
CASSVGPDNEKLFF
TGTGCCAGCAGCGTAGGGCCGGATAATGAAAAACTGTTTTTT
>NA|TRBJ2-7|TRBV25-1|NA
CASSESDRTSYLYEQYF
TGTGCCAGCAGTGAAAGCGACAGAACAAGTTACCTCTACGAGCAGTACTTC
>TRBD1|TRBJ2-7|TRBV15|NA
CATSRAGQLYEQYF
TGTGCCACCAGCAGAGCGGGACAGCTCTACGAGCAGTACTTC
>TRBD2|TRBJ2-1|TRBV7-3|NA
CASSPSGAYNEQFF
TGTGCCAGCAGCCCTAGCGGGGCATACAATGAGCAGTTCTTC
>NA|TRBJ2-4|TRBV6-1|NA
CASSEWLGGENIQYF
TGTGCCAGCAGTGAATGGTTGGGGGGTGAAAACATTCAGTACTTC
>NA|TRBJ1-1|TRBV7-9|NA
CASSPIGPNTEAFF
TGTGCCAGCAGCCCAATAGGACCGAACACTGAAGCTTTCTTT
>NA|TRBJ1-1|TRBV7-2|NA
CASSRWGTRNTEAFF
TGTGCCAGCAGCCGTTGGGGCACCAGAAACACTGAAGCTTTCTTT
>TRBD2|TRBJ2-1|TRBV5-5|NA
CASSRSGAEQFF
TGTGCCAGCAGCCGTAGCGGGGCTGAGCAGTTCTTC
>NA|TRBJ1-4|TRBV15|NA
CATARAATNEKLFF
TGTGCCACCGCCAGGGCTGCAACTAATGAAAAACTGTTTTTT
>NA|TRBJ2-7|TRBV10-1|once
CASSPGQYYEQYF
TGCGCCAGCAGTCCGGGACAATACTACGAGCAGTACTTC
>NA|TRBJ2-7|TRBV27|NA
CASSFGGNNYEQYF
TGTGCCAGCAGTTTTGGCGGGAACAACTACGAGCAGTACTTC